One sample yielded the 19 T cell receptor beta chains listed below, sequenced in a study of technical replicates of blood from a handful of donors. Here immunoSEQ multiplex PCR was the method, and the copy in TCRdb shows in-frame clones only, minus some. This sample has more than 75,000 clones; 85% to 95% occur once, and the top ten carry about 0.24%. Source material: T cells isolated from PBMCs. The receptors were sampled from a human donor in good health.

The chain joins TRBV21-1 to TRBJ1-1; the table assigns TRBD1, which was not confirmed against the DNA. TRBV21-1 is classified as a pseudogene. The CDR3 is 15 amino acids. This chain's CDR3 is CASSYNLGQNTEAFF. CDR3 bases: TGTGCCAGCAGCTACAATCTGGGCCAGAACACTGAAGCTTTCTTT.

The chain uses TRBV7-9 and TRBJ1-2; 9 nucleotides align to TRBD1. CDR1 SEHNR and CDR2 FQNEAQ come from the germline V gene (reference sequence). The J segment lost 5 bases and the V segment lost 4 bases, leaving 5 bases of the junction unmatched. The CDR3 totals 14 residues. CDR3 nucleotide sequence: TGTGCCAGCAGCTCTACAGGGGGCACATATGGCTACACCTTC. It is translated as CASSSTGGTYGYTF.

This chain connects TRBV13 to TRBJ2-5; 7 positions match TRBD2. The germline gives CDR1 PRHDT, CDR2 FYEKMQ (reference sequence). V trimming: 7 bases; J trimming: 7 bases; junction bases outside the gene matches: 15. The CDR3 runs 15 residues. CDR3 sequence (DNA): TGTGCCAGCACCCCCCCGGAATCCCGCGGGGGGACCCAGTACTTC. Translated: CASTPPESRGGTQYF.

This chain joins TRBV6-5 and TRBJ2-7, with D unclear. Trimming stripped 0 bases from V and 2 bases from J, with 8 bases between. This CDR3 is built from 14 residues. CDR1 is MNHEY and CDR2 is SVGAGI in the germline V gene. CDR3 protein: CASSYSPPAYEQYF. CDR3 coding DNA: TGTGCCAGCAGTTACTCCCCGCCAGCCTACGAGCAGTACTTC.

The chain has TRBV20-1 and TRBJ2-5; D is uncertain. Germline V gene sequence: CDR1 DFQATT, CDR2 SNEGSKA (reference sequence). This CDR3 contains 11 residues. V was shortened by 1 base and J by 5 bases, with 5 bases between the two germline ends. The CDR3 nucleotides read TGCAGTGCTAGAGTCTCGGAGACCCAGTACTTC. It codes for CSARVSETQYF.

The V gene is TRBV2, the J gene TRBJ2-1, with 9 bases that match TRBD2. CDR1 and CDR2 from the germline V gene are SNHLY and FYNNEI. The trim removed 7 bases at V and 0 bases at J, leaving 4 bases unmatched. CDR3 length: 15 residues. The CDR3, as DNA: TGTGCCAGCAATCGACTAGCGGACTCCTACAATGAGCAGTTCTTC. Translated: CASNRLADSYNEQFF.

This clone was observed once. The CDR3 DNA sequence: TGTGCCAGCAGCTTGACGGGGGAGGCTCATGAGCAGTTCTTC. Translated: CASSLTGEAHEQFF. The chain links TRBV11-3 to TRBJ2-1; D possibly corresponds to TRBD2 (6 bases). V dropped 3 bases and J dropped 8 bases, with 14 bases sitting between them. This CDR3 comprises 14 residues. CDR1 is SGHNT and CDR2 is YENEEA in the germline V gene.

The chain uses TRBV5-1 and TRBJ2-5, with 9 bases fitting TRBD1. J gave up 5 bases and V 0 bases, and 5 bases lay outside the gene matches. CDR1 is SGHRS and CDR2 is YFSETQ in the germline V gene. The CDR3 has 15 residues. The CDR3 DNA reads TGCGCCAGCAGCTTGGAGGGACAGGGATCGGAGACCCAGTACTTC. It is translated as CASSLEGQGSETQYF. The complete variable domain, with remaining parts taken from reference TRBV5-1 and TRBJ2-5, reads KAGVTQTPRYLIKTRGQQVTLSCSPISGHRSVSWYQQTPGQGLQFLFEYFSETQRNKGNFPGRFSGRQFSNSRSEMNVSTLELGDSALYLCASSLEGQGSETQYFGPGTRLLVL.

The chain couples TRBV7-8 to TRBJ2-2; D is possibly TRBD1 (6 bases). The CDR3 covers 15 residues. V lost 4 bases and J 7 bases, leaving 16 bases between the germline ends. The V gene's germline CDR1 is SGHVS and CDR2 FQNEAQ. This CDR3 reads CASSSLNRAGGELFF. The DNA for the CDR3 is TGTGCCAGCAGCTCCCTTAACAGGGCGGGCGGGGAGCTGTTTTTT.

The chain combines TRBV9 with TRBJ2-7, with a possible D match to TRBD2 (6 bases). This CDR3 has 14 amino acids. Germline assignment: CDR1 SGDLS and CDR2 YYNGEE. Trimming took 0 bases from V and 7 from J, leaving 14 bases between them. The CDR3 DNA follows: TGTGCCAGCAGCGTAGTTGGGGGGACGGGGGAGCAGTACTTC. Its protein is CASSVVGGTGEQYF. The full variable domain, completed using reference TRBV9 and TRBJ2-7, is DSGVTQTPKHLITATGQRVTLRCSPRSGDLSVYWYQQSLDQGLQFLIQYYNGEERAKGNILERFSAQQFPDLHSELNLSSLELGDSALYFCASSVVGGTGEQYFGPGTRLTVT.

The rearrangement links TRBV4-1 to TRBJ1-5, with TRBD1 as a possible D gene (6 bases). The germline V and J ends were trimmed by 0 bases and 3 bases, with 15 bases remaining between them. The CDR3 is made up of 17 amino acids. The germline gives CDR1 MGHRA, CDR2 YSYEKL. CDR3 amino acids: CASSQEVGGASNQPQHF. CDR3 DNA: TGCGCCAGCAGCCAAGAAGTTGGGGGGGCTTCCAATCAGCCCCAGCATTTT.

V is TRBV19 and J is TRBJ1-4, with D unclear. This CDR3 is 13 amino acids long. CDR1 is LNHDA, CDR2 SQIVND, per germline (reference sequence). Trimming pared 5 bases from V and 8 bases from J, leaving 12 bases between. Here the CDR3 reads CASSPSPGEKLFF. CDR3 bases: TGTGCCAGTAGTCCGTCTCCAGGCGAAAAACTGTTTTTT.

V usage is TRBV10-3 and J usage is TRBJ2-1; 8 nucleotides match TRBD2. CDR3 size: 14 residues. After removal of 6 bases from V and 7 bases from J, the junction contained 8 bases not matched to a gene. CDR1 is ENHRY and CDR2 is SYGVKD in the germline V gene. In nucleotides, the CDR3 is TGTGCCATCAGACAAGTAGCGGGGTGGAATGAGCAGTTCTTC. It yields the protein CAIRQVAGWNEQFF.

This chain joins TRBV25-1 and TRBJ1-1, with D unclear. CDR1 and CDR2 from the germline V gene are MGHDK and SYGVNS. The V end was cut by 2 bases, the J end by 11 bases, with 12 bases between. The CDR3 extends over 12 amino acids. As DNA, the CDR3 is TGTGCCAGCAGTGAACAGATAGGGAGGGCTTTCTTT. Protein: CASSEQIGRAFF.

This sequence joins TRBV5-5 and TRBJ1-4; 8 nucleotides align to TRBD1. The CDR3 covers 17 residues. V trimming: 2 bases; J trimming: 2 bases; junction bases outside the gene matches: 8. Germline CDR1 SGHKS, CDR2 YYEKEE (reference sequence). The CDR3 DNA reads TGTGCCAGCAGCTTACCCCTCCGACAGGGGACTAATGAAAAACTGTTTTTT. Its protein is CASSLPLRQGTNEKLFF.

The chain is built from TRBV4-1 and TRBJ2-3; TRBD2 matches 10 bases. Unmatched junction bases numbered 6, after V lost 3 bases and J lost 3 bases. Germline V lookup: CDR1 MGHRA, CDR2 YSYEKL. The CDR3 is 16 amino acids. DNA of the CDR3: TGCGCCAGCAGCCAGTCCGGACTAGCGGTGACAGATACGCAGTATTTT. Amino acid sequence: CASSQSGLAVTDTQYF.

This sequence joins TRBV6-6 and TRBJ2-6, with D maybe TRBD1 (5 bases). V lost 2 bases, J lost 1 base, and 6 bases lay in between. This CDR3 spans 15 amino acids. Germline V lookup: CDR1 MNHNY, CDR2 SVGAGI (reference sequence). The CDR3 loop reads CASSYDSSGANVLTF. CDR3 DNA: TGTGCCAGCAGTTACGACAGTTCTGGGGCCAACGTCCTGACTTTC.

CDR3 sequence (DNA): TGCGCCAGCAGCCAACCAACAGGGGCGAACACTGAAGCTTTCTTT. It specifies CASSQPTGANTEAFF. V gene TRBV4-1 combines with J gene TRBJ1-1, with 7 nucleotides matching TRBD1. J gave up 1 base and V 2 bases, and 4 bases lay outside the gene matches. CDR1 MGHRA and CDR2 YSYEKL come from the germline V gene. The CDR3 consists of 15 residues.

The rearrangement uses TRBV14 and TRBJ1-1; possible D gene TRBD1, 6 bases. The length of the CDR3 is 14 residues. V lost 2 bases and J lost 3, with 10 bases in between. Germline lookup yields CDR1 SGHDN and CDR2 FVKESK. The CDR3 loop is CASSQSTGYTEAFF. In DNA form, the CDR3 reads TGTGCCAGCAGCCAATCTACAGGGTACACTGAAGCTTTCTTT.